This T cell receptor beta chain was captured in a study of blood T cell repertoires in COVID-19 (dated by TCRdb to the early 2020s). Background for the entire study: Samples from collaborators originated in the United States, Italy and Spain and spanned both the acute and convalescent phases of COVID-19. The material from the prospective study consisted of cDNA or gDNA derived from T cells, B-cell-depleted T cells, or PBMCs. Deeply sampled blood TCRbeta repertoires from subjects exposed to, actively infected with, or recovered from COVID-19 were included in the dataset. The repertoires were made available in a free public database intended to serve as a resource for research on the immune response to SARS-CoV-2. Samples came from the ongoing ImmuneRACE study (first 160 participants) plus 1,254 subjects from 6 global collaborators. A de-identified subject ID, COVID-19 status, age in years and sex were almost always included in the sample metadata. Where available, HLA class I and class II types were obtained from metadata supplied by the sample provider rather than from assay-based typing. Study-wide conclusions, independent of this receptor: How much clinical and demographic metadata was included differed by source and by participant, and the metadata was provided uncurated.

The immunoSEQ Assay, a bias-controlled multiplex PCR, was used to amplify TCRbeta CDR3 regions from genomic DNA. Per the authors' processing: Nucleated cell counts per sample were estimated from amplification of reference gene primers within the assay. To quantify the absolute abundance of each unique TCRbeta CDR3 rearrangement, sequence reads were collapsed and filtered. For each sample, productive Simpson clonality was calculated as the square root of Simpson's diversity index over productive rearrangements. TCRdb stores this immuneACCESS table with in-frame sequences only. Part of the clones is absent; in the studies checked, under half of the shortfall reflects unresolved V genes, and no reason is known for the rest. The V and J calls and the clone size are those of that table, but D and trimming were determined from the DNA. The sample table shows approximately 260,000 clones, and approximately 79% are seen once. The ten largest account for around 4.1% of the sample.

CDR1 SGHTA and CDR2 FQGTGA are derived from the germline V gene. V ends up 5 bases short and J 4 bases short, with an unmatched junction base count of 7. Measured from the cysteine to the phenylalanine, the CDR3 is 14 residues long. The DNA shown is the 42-base CDR3, in frame from base 1. Whole blood was collected in K2EDTA tubes by collaborating institutions according to the institutions' own protocols. Collaborator samples were shipped for TCRbeta analysis as frozen whole blood, isolated PBMCs, or DNA extracted from either sample type. On this clone: Its antigen remains undetermined. No qualities accompany the bases; no much larger clone lies one base away. Other DNA sequences in this specimen translate into the identical CDR3.

The rearranged segments are TRBV7-3 and TRBJ2-7; 8 central bases correspond to TRBD1. The sequence was obtained from a middle-aged woman with active or convalescent COVID-19. Sequencing was performed on peripheral blood. The CDR3 region: CASSPGTGSYEQYF. The bases read TGTGCCAGCAGCCCAGGGACAGGTTCTTACGAGCAGTACTTC. The CDR3 plus the reference TRBV7-3 and TRBJ2-7 genes for the other parts give the full variable domain: GAGVSQTPSNKVTEKGKYVELRCDPISGHTALYWYRQSLGQGPEFLIYFQGTGAADDSGLPNDRFFAVRPEGSVSTLKIQRTERGDSAVYLCASSPGTGSYEQYFGPGTRLTVT.